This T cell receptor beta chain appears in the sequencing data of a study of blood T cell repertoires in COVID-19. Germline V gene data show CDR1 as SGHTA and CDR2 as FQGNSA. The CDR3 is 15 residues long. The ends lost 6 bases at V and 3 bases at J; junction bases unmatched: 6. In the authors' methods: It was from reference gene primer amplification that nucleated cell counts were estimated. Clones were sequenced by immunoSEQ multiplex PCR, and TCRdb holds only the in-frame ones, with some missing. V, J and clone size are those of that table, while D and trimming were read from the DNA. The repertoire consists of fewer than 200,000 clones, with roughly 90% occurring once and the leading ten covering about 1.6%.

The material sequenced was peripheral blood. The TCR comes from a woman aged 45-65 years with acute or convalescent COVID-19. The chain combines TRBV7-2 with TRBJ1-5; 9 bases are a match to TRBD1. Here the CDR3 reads CASSPDRGNNQPQHF. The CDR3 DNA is TGTGCCAGCAGTCCCGACAGGGGGAACAATCAGCCCCAGCATTTT.